Below, 31 T cell receptor beta chains from the same sample are listed, as sequenced in a study of CD8+ T cells in alopecia areata. This sample's treatment: oral pan-JAK inhibitor, 5-10 mg twice daily. Following RNA extraction, reverse transcription yielded cDNA that acted as the sequencing template. The repertoire was sequenced with immunoSEQ multiplex PCR; TCRdb's copy has only in-frame clones and lacks some. The sample yields about 120,000 clones, about three fifths seen once. Sequencing was performed on CD8+ T cells sorted from blood, taken at week 24, from a patient treated with tofacitinib. The receptors derive from a human donor with alopecia areata.

This clone occurred a few times. The chain recombines TRBV5-1 with TRBJ2-5; 9 nucleotides align to TRBD2. Germline assignment: CDR1 SGHRS and CDR2 YFSETQ. J gave up 7 bases and V 3 bases, and 7 bases lay outside the gene matches. This CDR3 is 14 amino acids long. The DNA of the CDR3 is TGCGCCAGCAGCTATAGCGGGGGAGAGACGACCCAGTACTTC. Translated, it gives CASSYSGGETTQYF.

Only a few counts were recorded for this clone. V is TRBV11-2 and J is TRBJ1-5, with D possibly matching TRBD1 (5 bases). There are 14 residues in the CDR3. Germline-derived CDR1 and CDR2 are SGHAT and FQNNGV. Trimming pared 3 bases from V and 2 bases from J, leaving 8 bases between. CDR3 residues: CASSFKQGNQPQHF. CDR3 bases: TGTGCCAGCAGCTTCAAACAGGGCAATCAGCCCCAGCATTTT.

V is TRBV19 and J is TRBJ2-7; 10 nucleotides agree with TRBD1. The junction had 4 bases not matched to a gene; V was cut back by 4 bases and J by 4 bases. The CDR3 runs 14 residues. CDR1 LNHDA and CDR2 SQIVND come from the germline V gene (reference sequence). CDR3 residues: CASSSRDRGYEQYF. Written as DNA, the CDR3 is TGTGCCAGTAGTAGCCGGGACAGGGGATACGAGCAGTACTTC.

The rearrangement uses TRBV4-3 and TRBJ1-1; D uncertain. CDR3 length equals 16 residues. Looked up from germline, CDR1 is LGHNA and CDR2 is YSLEER. The V end was cut by 2 bases, the J end by 1 base, with 14 bases between. The CDR3 nucleotides read TGCGCCAGCAGCCAATCCCGTATGGAGGGGAACACTGAAGCTTTCTTT. This encodes CASSQSRMEGNTEAFF.

V is TRBV30 and J is TRBJ2-7; no reliable D call. CDR1 and CDR2 (germline): GTSNPN, SVGIG (reference sequence). V was clipped by 3 bases and J by 3 bases, with 12 bases between them. This CDR3 region has 13 residues. In nucleotides, the CDR3 is TGTGCCTGGAGGTTCCAGGAAAACTACGAGCAGTACTTC. The encoded protein is CAWRFQENYEQYF.

This chain links TRBV6-5 with TRBJ2-2; 11 bases agree with TRBD2. The germline V gene encodes CDR1 MNHEY and CDR2 SVGAGI. The CDR3 is made up of 15 amino acids. The J segment lost 4 bases and the V segment lost 3 bases, leaving 1 base of the junction unmatched. CDR3 coding DNA: TGTGCCAGCAGTTATAGCGGGGGGGCCACCGGGGAGCTGTTTTTT. Amino acids: CASSYSGGATGELFF.

Only a few counts were recorded for this clone. The chain recombines TRBV11-1 with TRBJ2-7, with 10 nucleotides matching TRBD2. This CDR3 comprises 15 residues. Germline V gives CDR1 SGHAT, CDR2 FQDESV (reference sequence). The V gene end was trimmed by 4 bases and the J gene end by 3 bases; junction bases not matched to a gene: 6. CDR3 in amino acids: CASSSAGTSDYEQYF. The CDR3 DNA sequence: TGTGCCAGCAGCTCGGCCGGGACTAGCGACTACGAGCAGTACTTC.

V is TRBV11-2 and J is TRBJ1-2; TRBD1 matches at 7 bases. The CDR3 has 15 residues. Trimming cost V 3 bases and J 1 base; bases outside gene matches: 5. Germline V lookup: CDR1 SGHAT, CDR2 FQNNGV. CDR3 protein: CASSFEGARNYGYTF. CDR3 nucleotide sequence: TGTGCCAGCAGCTTTGAGGGGGCGCGTAACTATGGCTACACCTTC.

This sequence joins TRBV27 and TRBJ2-7; 7 bases fit TRBD1. CDR3 size: 12 residues. The germline gives CDR1 MNHEY, CDR2 SMNVEV (reference sequence). After removal of 6 bases from V and 7 bases from J, the junction contained 6 bases not matched to a gene. CDR3 nucleotides: TGTGCCAGCAGGGGGGACAGCTTAGAGCAGTACTTC. Residues: CASRGDSLEQYF.

This clone was recorded a few times. The chain recombines TRBV7-7 with TRBJ2-5; D unresolved. The CDR3 is 12 residues long. Deletions cut 1 base from V and 5 bases from J, with 5 bases between. Germline values: CDR1 SSHAT, CDR2 FNYEAQ (reference sequence). CDR3 residues: CASSLGLETQYF. The DNA for the CDR3 is TGTGCCAGCAGCTTAGGACTGGAGACCCAGTACTTC.

The gene calls are TRBV9 and TRBJ1-1; 8 nucleotides align to TRBD1. Germline V gene data show CDR1 as SGDLS and CDR2 as YYNGEE. The ends lost 7 bases at V and 2 bases at J; junction bases unmatched: 7. CDR3 length: 14 amino acids. CDR3 protein: CASSPPGGNTEAFF. The CDR3 DNA follows: TGTGCCAGCTCCCCCCCAGGGGGCAACACTGAAGCTTTCTTT. The whole variable domain, remainder taken from reference TRBV9 and TRBJ1-1, is DSGVTQTPKHLITATGQRVTLRCSPRSGDLSVYWYQQSLDQGLQFLIQYYNGEERAKGNILERFSAQQFPDLHSELNLSSLELGDSALYFCASSPPGGNTEAFFGQGTRLTVV.

The chain has TRBV13 and TRBJ2-1, with D unclear. Trimming cost V 5 bases and J 1 base, with 15 bases left between them. CDR1 is PRHDT, CDR2 FYEKMQ, per germline (reference sequence). The CDR3 consists of 16 residues. In DNA, the CDR3 is TGTGCCAGCAGCCCCGAAGGCATCTCGTCCTACAATGAGCAGTTCTTC. Amino acid sequence: CASSPEGISSYNEQFF.

V usage is TRBV27 and J usage is TRBJ2-7; D is undetermined. Trimming removed 1 base at V and 4 bases at J, with 8 bases between. This CDR3 contains 13 residues. Germline V gene lookup returns CDR1 MNHEY and CDR2 SMNVEV (reference sequence). CDR3 bases: TGTGCCAGCAGTTTATACCCCTCATACGAGCAGTACTTC. Its translation is CASSLYPSYEQYF.

This clone was observed a few times. The chain is built from TRBV19 and TRBJ1-4; 9 bases match TRBD1. V lost 4 bases and J lost 7; bases outside the gene matches: 7. CDR3 length: 15 residues. Germline CDR1 is LNHDA and CDR2 is SQIVND (reference sequence). CDR3 sequence: CASSTIQGAVEKLFF. CDR3 DNA sequence: TGTGCCAGTAGTACGATACAGGGGGCAGTTGAAAAACTGTTTTTT.

The chain links TRBV9 to TRBJ1-5, with 7 positions matching TRBD1. This CDR3 spans 15 amino acids. CDR1 and CDR2 (germline): SGDLS, YYNGEE. J was trimmed by 4 bases and V by 3 bases; bases with no gene match: 7. CDR3 protein: CASSAGTASNQPQHF. CDR3 nucleotide sequence: TGTGCCAGCAGCGCAGGGACAGCTTCTAATCAGCCCCAGCATTTT. The full variable domain, completed using reference TRBV9 and TRBJ1-5, is DSGVTQTPKHLITATGQRVTLRCSPRSGDLSVYWYQQSLDQGLQFLIQYYNGEERAKGNILERFSAQQFPDLHSELNLSSLELGDSALYFCASSAGTASNQPQHFGDGTRLSIL.

The CDR3 loop is CASSLSGDPYNEQFF. CDR3 nucleotide sequence: TGTGCCAGCAGTCTGTCTGGGGATCCCTACAATGAGCAGTTCTTC. The rearrangement links TRBV7-9 to TRBJ2-1; D is undetermined. Germline V gene data show CDR1 as SEHNR and CDR2 as FQNEAQ (reference sequence). V dropped 6 bases and J dropped 2 bases, with 14 bases sitting between them. CDR3 length: 15 amino acids.

V gene TRBV7-3 combines with J gene TRBJ2-7; D may be TRBD1 (6 bases). Per the germline V gene, CDR1 is SGHTA and CDR2 is FQGTGA. Trimming pared 1 base from V and 5 bases from J, leaving 15 bases between. CDR3 length: 15 amino acids. Written as DNA, the CDR3 is TGTGCCAGCAGCTTAAAGGCAGGGGCCGTGGACGAGCAGTACTTC. Translated, it gives CASSLKAGAVDEQYF.

The chain links TRBV5-6 to TRBJ2-4; perhaps TRBD1 as D (5 bases). The CDR3 runs to 17 residues. Looked up from germline, CDR1 is SGHDT and CDR2 is YYEEEE. Trimming took off 0 bases at V and 1 base at J, with 14 bases between the two ends. The CDR3 region is CASSLEAGLLAKNIQYF. As DNA, the CDR3 is TGTGCCAGCAGCTTGGAGGCAGGGCTCTTGGCCAAAAACATTCAGTACTTC.

The chain is built from TRBV11-2 and TRBJ2-7; D is ambiguous. The germline V and J ends were trimmed by 1 base and 2 bases, with 3 bases remaining between them. The CDR3 covers 12 residues. CDR1 and CDR2 from the germline V gene are SGHAT and FQNNGV. The CDR3 bases are TGTGCCAGCAGCTTAGTCCCCTACGAGCAGTACTTC. Its protein product is CASSLVPYEQYF.

This clone occurred a few times. In DNA form, the CDR3 reads TGTGCCAGCAGCGCAGGGGGGAAGTCCTACAATGAGCAGTTCTTC. Translated, it gives CASSAGGKSYNEQFF. The chain has TRBV9 and TRBJ2-1; D may be TRBD1 (7 bases). CDR1 and CDR2 (germline): SGDLS, YYNGEE. The CDR3 sequence is 15 residues long. With 3 bases removed from V and 1 base from J, the gap between germline ends came to 11 bases.

V usage is TRBV27 and J usage is TRBJ2-1; D is perhaps TRBD1 (5 bases). The CDR3 runs 15 residues. Germline V gene lookup returns CDR1 MNHEY and CDR2 SMNVEV (reference sequence). The ends were cut back, 5 bases at V and 7 bases at J, with 18 bases in the middle. The CDR3 DNA reads TGTGCCAGCAGTCCCCCGGGCAGGGTTGGGAATGAGCAGTTCTTC. Translating it yields CASSPPGRVGNEQFF.

The chain recombines TRBV10-3 with TRBJ2-5; 9 nucleotides line up with TRBD2. Gene TRBJ2-7 matches the end of the DNA better, so the J call may be wrong. CDR1 is ENHRY and CDR2 is SYGVKD in the germline V gene. This CDR3 is 13 amino acids long. CDR3 sequence reads: CAIKAGGAYEQYF. In DNA form, the CDR3 reads TGTGCCATCAAGGCGGGGGGGGCCTACGAGCAGTACTTC.

The gene calls are TRBV27 and TRBJ2-1, with 8 bases that match TRBD2. From germline, CDR1 is MNHEY and CDR2 SMNVEV (reference sequence). V lost 6 bases and J lost 15; bases outside the gene matches: 10. CDR3 length: 12 amino acids. CDR3 nucleotides: TGTGCCAGCAGACACGGGACTAGAGGTCCGTTCTTC. This encodes CASRHGTRGPFF.

This chain connects TRBV4-2 to TRBJ2-2; 9 bases line up with TRBD1. J was trimmed by 7 bases and V by 3 bases; bases with no gene match: 9. Germline lookup yields CDR1 LGHNA and CDR2 YNFKEQ. The length of the CDR3 is 16 residues. The CDR3 region has the DNA TGTGCCAGCAGCCAGGGGACAGGGTGGCAAATCGGGGAGCTGTTTTTT. Its protein is CASSQGTGWQIGELFF.

The chain employs TRBV5-6 and TRBJ2-7; D unresolved. Germline CDR1 SGHDT, CDR2 YYEEEE. This CDR3 contains 15 residues. Trimming stripped 0 bases from V and 2 bases from J, with 12 bases between. CDR3 bases: TGTGCCAGCAGCTTGGGAGACGCCTTGACCTACGAGCAGTACTTC. This encodes CASSLGDALTYEQYF.

The chain combines TRBV11-2 with TRBJ2-5; 7 bases are a match to TRBD1. Germline V gene lookup returns CDR1 SGHAT and CDR2 FQNNGV. The CDR3 runs 16 residues. Losses at the gene ends were 1 base for V and 0 bases for J; bases not matched to a gene: 5. CDR3 sequence: CASSLARDRHQETQYF. DNA of the CDR3: TGTGCCAGCAGCTTAGCTCGGGACAGACACCAAGAGACCCAGTACTTC.

The chain combines TRBV15 with TRBJ1-4; no clear D gene. CDR1 is LNHNV, CDR2 YYDKDF, per germline (reference sequence). V was shortened by 3 bases and J by 5 bases, with 16 bases between the two germline ends. This CDR3 comprises 16 residues. The CDR3 DNA is TGTGCCACCAGCAGGAGAAGCGGGAGGCGGAATGAAAAACTGTTTTTT. Protein product: CATSRRSGRRNEKLFF.

This clone has just a few counts. This chain links TRBV2 with TRBJ2-7; TRBD1 matches 10 bases. V shed 6 bases, J shed 2 bases, and the junction held 4 bases outside the gene matches. The germline gives CDR1 SNHLY, CDR2 FYNNEI. The CDR3 runs 14 residues. The CDR3 here is CASSFGTGAYEQYF. CDR3 nucleotides: TGTGCCAGCAGCTTTGGGACAGGGGCCTACGAGCAGTACTTC. The whole variable domain, filled in from reference TRBV2 and TRBJ2-7, reads EPEVTQTPSHQVTQMGQEVILRCVPISNHLYFYWYRQILGQKVEFLVSFYNNEISEKSEIFDDQFSVERPDGSNFTLKIRSTKLEDSAMYFCASSFGTGAYEQYFGPGTRLTVT.

The gene calls are TRBV6-5 and TRBJ2-2; D unclear. The CDR3 covers 11 residues. CDR1 MNHEY and CDR2 SVGAGI come from the germline V gene. With 5 bases removed from V and 5 bases from J, the gap between germline ends came to 3 bases. The CDR3 nucleotides read TGTGCCAGCAGTCCGACCGGGGAGCTGTTTTTT. As protein: CASSPTGELFF.

This rearrangement joins TRBV30 to TRBJ2-7; the D call may be TRBD1 or TRBD2 (7 bases each). With 5 bases removed from V and 5 bases from J, the gap between germline ends came to 16 bases. Germline V gene data show CDR1 as GTSNPN and CDR2 as SVGIG (reference sequence). The CDR3 consists of 13 residues. This CDR3 reads CAWQGGGSHEQYF. The CDR3 DNA reads TGTGCCTGGCAGGGGGGAGGGTCGCACGAGCAGTACTTC.

The CDR3 protein is CAISPGTNYEQYF. In nucleotides, the CDR3 is TGTGCCATCAGCCCCGGGACTAACTACGAGCAGTACTTC. This rearrangement joins TRBV10-3 to TRBJ2-7; 7 bases map to TRBD2. With 6 bases clipped from V and 3 bases from J, the junction kept 5 bases outside the gene matches. The CDR3 length is 13 residues. Germline values: CDR1 ENHRY, CDR2 SYGVKD.